The 14 T cell receptor beta chains below come from one sample, sequenced in a study of high-grade serous ovarian cancer treatment subgroups. Tumor tissue was taken before any definitive surgery or chemotherapy was given. The table came from immunoSEQ multiplex PCR; TCRdb's copy has only in-frame clones and leaves some out. The sample has approximately 5,400 clones, about 77% seen once. The specimen was tumor tissue. The receptors were sampled from a human patient with high-grade serous ovarian cancer.

This clone came up a few times. V and J are TRBV2 and TRBJ2-1; tentative D call: TRBD2 (6 bases). CDR1 and CDR2 from the germline V gene are SNHLY and FYNNEI. The germline V and J ends were trimmed by 6 bases and 9 bases, with 15 bases remaining between them. The CDR3 consists of 13 residues. In DNA, the CDR3 is TGTGCCAGCAGCCGGGAGTTACGGGGTGAGCAGTTCTTC. This translates into CASSRELRGEQFF.

This clone was picked up a small number of times. The chain combines TRBV5-1 with TRBJ1-1; D unclear. This CDR3 is built from 13 residues. Germline lookup yields CDR1 SGHRS and CDR2 YFSETQ. V was trimmed by 4 bases and J by 4 bases, leaving 11 bases between them. The CDR3 sequence is CASSRDGSTEAFF. The CDR3 DNA follows: TGCGCCAGCAGCCGCGATGGAAGCACTGAAGCTTTCTTT.

J is TRBJ1-1 and V is TRBV6-6, with a tentative D call TRBD1 (5 bases). CDR3 length: 16 residues. Germline CDR1 reads MNHNY; CDR2 reads SVGAGI (reference sequence). Trimming shortened V by 6 bases and J by 3 bases, and 20 bases separated the two germline ends. In nucleotides, the CDR3 is TGTGCCAGCAGCGCAGGGTTTGGTGGTGTCGACACTGAAGCTTTCTTT. Translating it yields CASSAGFGGVDTEAFF.

The chain carries TRBV6-1 and TRBJ2-3, with D maybe TRBD1 (6 bases). The germline V and J ends were trimmed by 4 bases and 5 bases, with 10 bases remaining between them. The germline V gene encodes CDR1 MNHNS and CDR2 SASEGT. The CDR3 has 13 residues. This CDR3 reads CASSAQGRDTQYF. The CDR3, as DNA: TGTGCCAGCAGTGCCCAGGGGAGAGATACGCAGTATTTT.

This clone was detected only a few times. The chain carries TRBV19 and TRBJ1-1, with D possibly TRBD1 on 6 matching bases. The length of the CDR3 is 16 residues. Looked up from germline, CDR1 is LNHDA and CDR2 is SQIVND (reference sequence). The V end was cut by 3 bases, the J end by 5 bases, with 19 bases between. The CDR3 protein is CASSIRGPPQGTEAFF. The CDR3 DNA reads as TGTGCCAGTAGTATCCGGGGACCCCCGCAGGGGACTGAAGCTTTCTTT. The variable domain in full, with the rest retrieved from reference TRBV19 and TRBJ1-1, is DGGITQSPKYLFRKEGQNVTLSCEQNLNHDAMYWYRQDPGQGLRLIYYSQIVNDFQKGDIAEGYSVSREKKESFPLTVTSAQKNPTAFYLCASSIRGPPQGTEAFFGQGTRLTVV.

This clone has just a few counts. This rearrangement joins TRBV5-4 to TRBJ2-1; D might be TRBD2 (5 bases). V lost 4 bases, J lost 7 bases, and 18 bases lay in between. This CDR3 has 15 amino acids. Per germline, CDR1 SGHNT and CDR2 YYREEE (reference sequence). The CDR3 region has the DNA TGTGCCAGCAGCCCTGACTACCTTCCGGGAAATGAGCAGTTCTTC. Translated: CASSPDYLPGNEQFF.

As DNA, the CDR3 is TGTGCCACCAGCAGAGAGGCAGGGGCCGGCTACACCTTC. Protein product: CATSREAGAGYTF. This chain joins TRBV15 and TRBJ1-2; tentative D call: TRBD1 (6 bases). Looked up from germline, CDR1 is LNHNV and CDR2 is YYDKDF (reference sequence). The ends were cut back, 0 bases at V and 8 bases at J, with 10 bases in the middle. There are 13 residues in the CDR3.

This chain connects TRBV30 to TRBJ2-5; the D gene is possibly TRBD2 (7 bases). V dropped 1 base and J dropped 1 base, with 13 bases sitting between them. Looked up from germline, CDR1 is GTSNPN and CDR2 is SVGIG (reference sequence). This CDR3 region has 15 residues. As DNA, the CDR3 is TGTGCCTGGAGTGACCCGGGGGGCTTCCAAGAGACCCAGTACTTC. This sequence encodes CAWSDPGGFQETQYF.

The J gene is TRBJ1-4, the V gene TRBV5-8, with no clear D. The CDR3 runs 15 residues. Germline CDR1 SGHTS, CDR2 YDEGEE. V lost 4 bases, J lost 7 bases, and 17 bases lay in between. This CDR3 reads CASSRLWARTEKLFF. Written as DNA, the CDR3 is TGTGCCAGCAGCCGTTTATGGGCAAGGACTGAAAAACTGTTTTTT.

The chain employs TRBV10-3 and TRBJ2-5; TRBD2 agrees at 9 bases. Germline V lookup: CDR1 ENHRY, CDR2 SYGVKD. This CDR3 is 14 amino acids long. The V gene end was trimmed by 9 bases and the J gene end by 1 base; junction bases not matched to a gene: 6. The CDR3: CAIKRGDSQETQYF. Written as DNA, the CDR3 is TGTGCCATTAAGCGGGGGGATTCCCAAGAGACCCAGTACTTC.

This chain joins TRBV6-1 and TRBJ1-2; 12 bases are a match to TRBD1. V dropped 4 bases and J dropped 4; count of bases not matched to a gene: 4. The germline CDR1 and CDR2 sequences are MNHNS and SASEGT. The CDR3 is made up of 15 amino acids. The CDR3 protein is CASSGGQGAGYGYTF. Here the CDR3 DNA reads TGTGCCAGCAGTGGGGGACAGGGGGCTGGCTATGGCTACACCTTC.

This sequence joins TRBV6-6 and TRBJ1-2; D ambiguous. Deletions cut 8 bases from V and 4 bases from J, with 8 bases between. The germline V gene encodes CDR1 MNHNY and CDR2 SVGAGI (reference sequence). The CDR3 loop spans 11 amino acids. CDR3 residues: CASGRAYGYTF. In DNA form, the CDR3 reads TGTGCCAGCGGGAGGGCCTATGGCTACACCTTC.

The V call is TRBV2, the J call TRBJ2-3; D call uncertain. Trimming removed 2 bases from V and 4 bases from J, with 22 bases in between. From germline, CDR1 is SNHLY and CDR2 FYNNEI. The CDR3 totals 18 residues. This CDR3 is CASSEWGSKGRIADTQYF. CDR3 in DNA: TGTGCCAGCAGTGAATGGGGTAGCAAGGGTCGAATCGCAGATACGCAGTATTTT.

Only a few counts were recorded for this clone. V gene TRBV2 combines with J gene TRBJ2-3, with unresolved D. V shed 5 bases and J shed 2 bases, with 11 bases lying between them. This CDR3 is 14 amino acids long. The V gene's germline CDR1 is SNHLY and CDR2 FYNNEI. The CDR3, as DNA: TGTGCCAGCAGTCGGACGGCCACCACAGATACGCAGTATTTT. It is translated as CASSRTATTDTQYF.